These 19 T cell receptor beta chains originate from one sample sequenced in a study of blood T cell repertoires in COVID-19. Method: immunoSEQ multiplex PCR; TCRdb's copy keeps in-frame clones and lacks some. The sample holds 48,000 or so clones; about 83% are singletons and the top ten take under 7%. Sequenced input: peripheral blood. Source of these receptors: a woman aged 55-70 years with acute or convalescent COVID-19.

The J gene is TRBJ1-3, the V gene TRBV9; 7 bases agree with TRBD1. CDR1 is SGDLS, CDR2 YYNGEE, per germline. After removal of 0 bases from V and 4 bases from J, the junction contained 10 bases not matched to a gene. The CDR3 sequence is 17 residues long. As DNA, the CDR3 is TGTGCCAGCAGCGTAGAGGTCCGAGGGGGCGAAGGAAACACCATATATTTT. Translating gives CASSVEVRGGEGNTIYF.

V and J are TRBV4-2 and TRBJ1-2; TRBD1 might be the D (5 bases). Germline V gives CDR1 LGHNA, CDR2 YNFKEQ. This CDR3 has 15 amino acids. V lost 3 bases to trimming and J lost 7 bases, with 18 bases between them. CDR3 nucleotides: TGTGCCAGCAGCCAGTCTACAGGTGGGGCCATTGGCTACACCTTC. It is translated as CASSQSTGGAIGYTF.

The V call is TRBV5-4, the J call TRBJ2-7; 11 nucleotides match TRBD2. Germline V gene sequence: CDR1 SGHNT, CDR2 YYREEE (reference sequence). V shed 2 bases and J 4 bases; nucleotides not matched to a gene: 8. This CDR3 region has 16 residues. CDR3 nucleotide sequence: TGTGCCAGCAGCTTCCCTCTAGCGGGGGGAATTTACGAGCAGTACTTC. It yields the protein CASSFPLAGGIYEQYF.

This clone came up once. The V call is TRBV24-1, the J call TRBJ2-1; unclear D gene. The germline V and J ends were trimmed by 2 bases and 3 bases, with 4 bases remaining between them. This CDR3 is built from 13 residues. Per the germline V gene, CDR1 is KGHDR and CDR2 is SFDVKD. CDR3 amino acids: CATSDSIYNEQFF. DNA of the CDR3: TGTGCCACCAGTGATTCCATCTACAATGAGCAGTTCTTC.

J is TRBJ1-6 and V is TRBV3-1 (or the pseudogene TRBV3-2), with TRBD1 identical over 9 bases. The CDR3 has 14 residues. V was pared by 3 bases and J by 8 bases, with 2 bases of the junction left unmatched. CDR1 is LGHDT and CDR2 is YNNKEL in the germline V gene (reference sequence). The DNA of the CDR3 is TGTGCCAGCAGCCAGGGGGACAGGGATTCACCCCTCCACTTT. Its translation: CASSQGDRDSPLHF.

The V gene is TRBV29-1, the J gene TRBJ1-4; a possible D gene is TRBD1 (6 bases). In germline, CDR1 is SQVTM, CDR2 ANQGSEA. The V end lost 7 bases, the J end lost 8 bases, and 17 bases lay between the germline ends. The length of the CDR3 is 13 residues. The CDR3 DNA reads TGCAGCGGAGTGACAGGTCTGGACGAAAAACTGTTTTTT. Protein: CSGVTGLDEKLFF.

The chain has TRBV5-1 and TRBJ1-4; D is perhaps TRBD1 (6 bases). Germline V CDR1 and CDR2: SGHRS, YFSETQ. V dropped 1 base and J dropped 0 bases, with 10 bases sitting between them. This CDR3 is 16 amino acids long. CDR3 nucleotide sequence: TGCGCCAGCAGCTTGCGACAGGCCGCAACTAATGAAAAACTGTTTTTT. Protein sequence: CASSLRQAATNEKLFF.

The J gene is TRBJ1-1, the V gene TRBV6-5; 7 bases line up with TRBD1. J lost 6 bases, V lost 7 bases, and 14 bases had no gene match. The CDR3 consists of 15 residues. Germline V gives CDR1 MNHEY, CDR2 SVGAGI. The CDR3 DNA reads TGTGCCAGCACCGAAGGCGGTGCCACAGGGGCTGAAGCTTTCTTT. Its protein product is CASTEGGATGAEAFF.

V gene TRBV27 combines with J gene TRBJ1-6; D call uncertain. V lost 6 bases, J lost 5 bases, and 8 bases lay in between. The CDR3 runs to 13 residues. Germline CDR1 and CDR2: MNHEY and SMNVEV (reference sequence). The DNA of the CDR3 is TGTGCCAGCAGCCGACAAAATAATTCACCCCTCCACTTT. It yields the protein CASSRQNNSPLHF.

This sequence joins TRBV11-1 and TRBJ1-2, with D maybe TRBD1 (6 bases). V was pared by 5 bases and J by 4 bases, with 17 bases between. This CDR3 has 15 residues. Germline V gene sequence: CDR1 SGHAT, CDR2 FQDESV (reference sequence). The CDR3 loop reads CASSPTSRDIYGYTF. For the CDR3, the DNA is TGTGCCAGCAGCCCAACGTCCCGGGACATCTATGGCTACACCTTC.

V is TRBV5-4 and J is TRBJ1-2, with TRBD1 as a possible D gene (6 bases). Germline V gene data show CDR1 as SGHNT and CDR2 as YYREEE (reference sequence). This CDR3 is 13 amino acids long. The germline V and J ends were trimmed by 4 bases and 8 bases, with 15 bases remaining between them. CDR3 amino acids: CASSPDSFGGYTF. In nucleotides, the CDR3 is TGTGCCAGCAGCCCGGACAGCTTTGGGGGCTACACCTTC.

The chain links TRBV6-6 to TRBJ1-5, with 7 bases lining up with TRBD1. Looked up from germline, CDR1 is MNHNY and CDR2 is SVGAGI (reference sequence). The V segment lost 6 bases and the J segment 5 bases; nucleotides outside the gene matches: 13. The CDR3 sequence is 16 residues long. This CDR3 is CASRDWTGSLYQPQHF. CDR3 sequence (DNA): TGTGCCAGCAGGGACTGGACAGGATCGTTGTATCAGCCCCAGCATTTT.

The chain links TRBV6-4 to TRBJ2-1; TRBD2 matches 7 bases. Germline trimming cut 10 bases from V and 7 bases from J; bases unmatched to any gene: 10. CDR1 and CDR2 (germline): MRHNA, SNTAGT. The CDR3 is made up of 13 amino acids. The CDR3, as DNA: TGTGCCACCAGAAGTAGCGGGCTGAATGAGCAGTTCTTC. Protein product: CATRSSGLNEQFF.

The genes are TRBV7-6 and TRBJ2-5, with 9 bases that match TRBD2. CDR3 length: 15 amino acids. V dropped 1 base and J dropped 5; count of bases not matched to a gene: 5. Per the germline V gene, CDR1 is SGHVS and CDR2 is FNYEAQ. The CDR3 spells CASSLGVAGVETQYF. CDR3 coding DNA: TGTGCCAGCAGCTTAGGCGTAGCGGGAGTGGAGACCCAGTACTTC.

The chain recombines TRBV10-3 with TRBJ1-6; D may be TRBD1 (6 bases). CDR1 is ENHRY and CDR2 is SYGVKD in the germline V gene. This CDR3 has 14 residues. V was pared by 4 bases and J by 5 bases, with 9 bases between. The CDR3 sequence: CAISVGQNNSPLHF. The CDR3 region has the DNA TGTGCCATCAGTGTCGGACAGAATAATTCACCCCTCCACTTT.

V is TRBV7-8 and J is TRBJ1-5; D perhaps matches TRBD1 (5 bases). Per the germline V gene, CDR1 is SGHVS and CDR2 is FQNEAQ. V lost 6 bases, J lost 4 bases, and 13 bases lay in between. This CDR3 has 14 amino acids. This CDR3 reads CASSQGRGNQPQHF. CDR3 nucleotides: TGTGCCAGCAGTCAGGGACGGGGGAATCAGCCCCAGCATTTT.

V gene TRBV3-1 (or the pseudogene TRBV3-2) combines with J gene TRBJ2-1, with TRBD2 matching 7 bases. The CDR3 length is 14 residues. The J segment lost 2 bases and the V segment lost 6 bases, leaving 4 bases of the junction unmatched. CDR1 LGHDT and CDR2 YNNKEL come from the germline V gene (reference sequence). DNA of the CDR3: TGTGCCAGCAGGAGCGGGACCACCTACAATGAGCAGTTCTTC. It encodes CASRSGTTYNEQFF.

The CDR3 sequence: CASSLIGTINEQFF. The DNA of the CDR3 is TGTGCCAGCAGCTTAATCGGGACAATCAATGAGCAGTTCTTC. V and J are TRBV7-3 and TRBJ2-1; D possibly corresponds to TRBD1 (6 bases). This CDR3 contains 14 residues. V lost 1 base and J 6 bases, leaving 10 bases between the germline ends. Germline V gene data show CDR1 as SGHTA and CDR2 as FQGTGA.

The chain carries TRBV21-1 and TRBJ2-7; TRBD1 is the table's D call, not checked against the DNA. TRBV21-1 is given as a pseudogene. CDR3 length: 18 residues. CDR3 residues: CASSNPLPRGQGTGEQYF. The CDR3 DNA follows: TGTGCCAGCAGCAATCCCCTCCCCCGAGGTCAGGGGACGGGAGAGCAGTACTTC.